This is a list of T cell receptor beta chains from one sample in a study of blood T cell repertoires in COVID-19. Only in-frame clones appear in the TCRdb table, and some are missing; sequencing was by immunoSEQ multiplex PCR. Here the sample spans hundreds of thousands of clones, about 90% being singletons. The specimen sequenced was peripheral blood. Receptors were obtained from a woman aged 45-59 years with acute or convalescent COVID-19. CDR3s include the opening cysteine and the closing phenylalanine or tryptophan. Each record gives: clone size, J gene, D gene, V gene, CDR3 protein, CDR3 DNA. The D gene is left open where the match is weak. Size is omitted from some rows. Given values are once, few, many or a class for expanded clones.

-,TRBJ2-7,TRBD2,TRBV7-6,CASSRTSGGAYEQYF,TGTGCCAGCAGCCGGACTAGCGGGGGGGCCTACGAGCAGTACTTC
-,TRBJ2-5,-,TRBV18,CASSPRGRETQYF,TGTGCCAGCTCACCCAGGGGTAGGGAGACCCAGTACTTC
-,TRBJ1-2,TRBD1,TRBV27,CASSLSEGTGHGYTF,TGTGCCAGCAGTTTATCGGAAGGGACAGGGCATGGCTACACCTTC
-,TRBJ1-5,-,TRBV6-2/TRBV6-3,CASSPQGFQPQHF,TGTGCCAGCAGTCCCCAGGGTTTTCAGCCCCAGCATTTT
-,TRBJ2-3,TRBD2,TRBV19,CATRGGRGLTDTQYF,TGTGCCACCCGCGGGGGGCGGGGGCTCACAGATACGCAGTATTTT
-,TRBJ2-6,TRBD1,TRBV6-4,CASSGGTESGANVLTF,TGTGCCAGCAGTGGGGGGACAGAATCTGGGGCCAACGTCCTGACTTTC
-,TRBJ2-1,-,TRBV9,CASSVGLLDEQFF,TGTGCCAGCAGCGTCGGACTGCTAGACGAGCAGTTCTTC
-,TRBJ1-5,TRBD1,TRBV10-2,CASSADRGRQPQHF,TGCGCCAGCAGTGCGGACAGGGGTAGACAGCCCCAGCATTTT
-,TRBJ2-7,TRBD2,TRBV5-4,CASSSGLVEGEQYF,TGTGCCAGCAGCTCGGGACTAGTGGAAGGGGAGCAGTACTTC
-,TRBJ2-1,TRBD2,TRBV7-3,CASSAIAGSSYNEQFF,TGTGCCAGCAGCGCAATAGCGGGCAGCTCCTACAATGAGCAGTTCTTC
-,TRBJ1-6,-,TRBV6-1,CASSEIMGPYNSPLHF,TGTGCCAGCAGTGAAATAATGGGGCCCTATAATTCACCCCTCCACTTT
-,TRBJ1-2,-,TRBV4-1,CASSQDRANYGYTF,TGCGCCAGCAGCCAAGATCGGGCTAACTATGGCTACACCTTC
-,TRBJ2-4,-,TRBV11-2,CASSFGGTAKNIQYF,TGTGCCAGCAGCTTCGGCGGGACCGCCAAAAACATTCAGTACTTC
-,TRBJ1-3,-,TRBV3-1/TRBV3-2,CASSQGGNGNTIYF,TGTGCCAGCAGCCAAGGGGGCAATGGAAACACCATATATTTT
-,TRBJ2-7,-,TRBV2,CAVYSGLPSYEQYF,TGTGCCGTTTATTCGGGACTCCCCTCCTACGAGCAGTACTTC
-,TRBJ2-5,TRBD1,TRBV18,CASSPRTGGQETQYF,TGTGCCAGCTCACCTCGGACAGGGGGACAAGAGACCCAGTACTTC
-,TRBJ2-1,-,TRBV29-1,CSVGGPSSEQFF,TGCAGCGTCGGGGGACCGTCCAGTGAGCAGTTCTTC
-,TRBJ2-5,TRBD2,TRBV3-1/TRBV3-2,CASSQDVAGGRETQYF,TGTGCCAGCAGCCAAGACGTAGCGGGGGGGCGTGAGACCCAGTACTTC
once,TRBJ1-4,-,TRBV4-3,CASSQDARNEKLFF,TGCGCCAGCAGCCAAGACGCCAGGAATGAAAAACTGTTTTTT
-,TRBJ2-5,-,TRBV12-3/TRBV12-4,CASSLRETQYF,TGTGCCAGCAGTTTACGAGAGACCCAGTACTTC
-,TRBJ1-1,-,TRBV11-2,CASSLSEPEAFF,TGTGCCAGCAGCTTAAGCGAGCCTGAAGCTTTCTTT
-,TRBJ1-3,-,TRBV19,CASSPRGSGNTIYF,TGTGCCAGTAGTCCCCGGGGCTCTGGAAACACCATATATTTT